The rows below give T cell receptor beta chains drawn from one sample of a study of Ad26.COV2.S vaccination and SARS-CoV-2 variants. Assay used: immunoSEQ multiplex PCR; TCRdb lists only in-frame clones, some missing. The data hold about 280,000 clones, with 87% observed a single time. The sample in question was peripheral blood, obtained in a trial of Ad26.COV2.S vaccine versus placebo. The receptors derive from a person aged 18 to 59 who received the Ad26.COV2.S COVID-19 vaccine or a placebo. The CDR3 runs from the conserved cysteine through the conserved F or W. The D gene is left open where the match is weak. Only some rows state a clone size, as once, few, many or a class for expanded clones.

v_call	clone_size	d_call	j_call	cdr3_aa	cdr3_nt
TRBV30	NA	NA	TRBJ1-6	CAWRGRLGDSPLHF	TGTGCCTGGAGGGGAAGGCTCGGGGATTCACCCCTCCACTTT
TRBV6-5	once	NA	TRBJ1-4	CASGRDQVNEKLFF	TGTGCCAGCGGCCGGGACCAAGTAAATGAAAAACTGTTTTTT
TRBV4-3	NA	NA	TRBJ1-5	CASSRTLGGWQPQHF	TGCGCCAGCAGCCGCACACTCGGGGGATGGCAGCCCCAGCATTTT
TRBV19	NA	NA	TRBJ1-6	CASKGTNNSPLHF	TGTGCCAGTAAGGGGACAAATAATTCACCCCTCCACTTT
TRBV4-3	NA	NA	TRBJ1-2	CASSQEGTRQGYGYTF	TGCGCCAGCAGCCAAGAGGGGACACGCCAAGGTTATGGCTACACCTTC
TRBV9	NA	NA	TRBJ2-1	CASSDSNEQFF	TGTGCCAGCAGCGACAGCAATGAGCAGTTCTTC
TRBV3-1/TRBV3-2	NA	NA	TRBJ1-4	CASSQSAGGEKLFF	TGTGCCAGCAGCCAATCAGCGGGGGGGGAAAAACTGTTTTTT
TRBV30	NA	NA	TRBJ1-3	CAWSGSGGRRVRNTIYF	TGTGCCTGGAGCGGTAGTGGGGGGAGAAGAGTAAGAAACACCATATATTTT
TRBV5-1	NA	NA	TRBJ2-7	CASSQSTTGSEQYF	TGCGCCAGCAGCCAAAGTACTACTGGGAGCGAGCAGTACTTC
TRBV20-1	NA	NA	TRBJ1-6	CSASTGRNSPLHF	TGCAGTGCTAGTACGGGACGGAATTCACCCCTCCACTTT
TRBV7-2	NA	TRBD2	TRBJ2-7	CASSLASGGRGEQYF	TGTGCCAGCAGCTTAGCTAGCGGGGGAAGGGGCGAGCAGTACTTC
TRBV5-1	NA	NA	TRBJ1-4	CASSPGGGYGEKLFF	TGCGCCAGCAGCCCCGGCGGGGGTTATGGCGAAAAACTGTTTTTT
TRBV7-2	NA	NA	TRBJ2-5	CASSLGDPLSGQYF	TGTGCCAGCAGCTTGGGGGACCCCCTTAGCGGACAGTACTTC
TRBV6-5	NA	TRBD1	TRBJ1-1	CASGLTGMNTEAFF	TGTGCCAGCGGGTTGACAGGGATGAACACTGAAGCTTTCTTT
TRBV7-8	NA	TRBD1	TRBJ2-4	CASSLIDRGDIQYF	TGTGCCAGCAGCTTAATTGACAGGGGCGACATTCAGTACTTC
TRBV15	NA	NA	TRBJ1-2	CATSRLRGNYGYTF	TGTGCCACCAGCAGACTAAGGGGGAACTATGGCTACACCTTC
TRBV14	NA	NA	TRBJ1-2	CASSQGVGGYGYTF	TGTGCCAGCAGCCAAGGGGTCGGCGGCTATGGCTACACCTTC
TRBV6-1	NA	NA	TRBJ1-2	CASSEARGIYGYTF	TGTGCCAGCAGTGAAGCCAGGGGCATCTATGGCTACACCTTC
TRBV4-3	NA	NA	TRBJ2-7	CASSQDVGLGYEQYF	TGCGCCAGCAGCCAAGATGTGGGTCTCGGGTACGAGCAGTACTTC
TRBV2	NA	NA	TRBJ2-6	CASFGATGANVLTF	TGTGCCAGCTTCGGGGCGACTGGGGCCAACGTCCTGACTTTC
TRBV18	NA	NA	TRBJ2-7	CASSPSQARYEQYF	TGTGCCAGCTCACCCAGCCAGGCCCGCTACGAGCAGTACTTC
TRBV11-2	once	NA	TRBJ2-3	CASSLGDGDTQYF	TGTGCCAGCAGCTTAGGAGACGGAGATACGCAGTATTTT
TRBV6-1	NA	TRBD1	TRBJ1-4	CASSEVRQGGHEKLFF	TGTGCCAGCAGTGAAGTAAGACAGGGAGGTCATGAAAAACTGTTTTTT
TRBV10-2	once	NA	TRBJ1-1	CASTPDRQNTEAFF	TGCGCCAGCACTCCCGACAGACAGAACACTGAAGCTTTCTTT